This T cell receptor (beta chain) was profiled in a study of radiotherapy plus CTLA-4 blockade in lung cancer. Overall study context: Disease control was achieved by approximately 30% of patients, and objective responses by about 19%.

V was cut by 0 bases and J by 9 bases, with 11 bases left in between. Germline V gives CDR1 SGHTA, CDR2 FQGNSA. The CDR3 is 14 residues long. Some clones are missing from TCRdb's copy, which holds only in-frame ones; the method was immunoSEQ multiplex PCR. The table has 58,000 or so clones, less than 85% seen once; the top ten hold roughly 15%. This clone was seen a single time. The input for sequencing was peripheral blood, taken from a patient treated with radiotherapy plus ipilimumab. The TCR was taken from a human donor with non-small cell lung cancer who had a complete response to radiotherapy plus ipilimumab. This chain uses TRBV7-2 with TRBJ2-2; no definite D call. CDR3 DNA: TGTGCCAGCAGCTTAGCTAGCAGTAACAGGGAGCTGTTTTTT. Protein product: CASSLASSNRELFF.